The 32 T cell receptor beta chains listed next were all sequenced from one sample in a study of blood T cell repertoires in COVID-19. Sequencing used immunoSEQ multiplex PCR; TCRdb keeps in-frame clones, though not all of them. The sample carries a few hundred thousand clones, approximately 85% recorded once. Sequencing input: peripheral blood. Receptor source: a woman in her seventies with acute or convalescent COVID-19.

This chain joins TRBV19 and TRBJ1-2; TRBD1 is a possible D gene (5 bases). CDR3 length equals 14 residues. Germline V gene sequence: CDR1 LNHDA, CDR2 SQIVND (reference sequence). V was clipped by 4 bases and J by 1 base, with 10 bases between them. The CDR3 nucleotides read TGTGCCAGTAGTAGCGGGGGACGTAACTATGGCTACACCTTC. Amino acids: CASSSGGRNYGYTF.

This clone was detected a few times. This sequence joins TRBV18 and TRBJ1-1; D not certain. The CDR3 contains 12 residues. Looked up from germline, CDR1 is KGHSH and CDR2 is LQKENI. V shed 6 bases and J shed 0 bases, with 5 bases lying between them. In nucleotides, the CDR3 is TGTGCCAGCTCGCAGATGAACACTGAAGCTTTCTTT. Protein product: CASSQMNTEAFF.

V usage is TRBV3-1 (or the pseudogene TRBV3-2) and J usage is TRBJ1-2, with D hard to call. CDR1 LGHDT and CDR2 YNNKEL come from the germline V gene (reference sequence). This CDR3 comprises 12 residues. Trimming shortened V by 4 bases and J by 4 bases, and 7 bases separated the two germline ends. The CDR3 loop is CASSRSGYGYTF. In DNA form, the CDR3 reads TGTGCCAGCAGCCGGTCGGGCTATGGCTACACCTTC.

The gene calls are TRBV7-3 and TRBJ2-5, with D possibly TRBD1 on 6 matching bases. Trimming pared 0 bases from V and 5 bases from J, leaving 16 bases between. Per germline, CDR1 SGHTA and CDR2 FQGTGA. There are 16 residues in the CDR3. This CDR3 is CASSLTGQGLGETQYF. The CDR3 nucleotides read TGTGCCAGCAGCTTAACTGGTCAGGGGCTCGGGGAGACCCAGTACTTC.

The chain is built from TRBV5-6 and TRBJ1-2, with D perhaps TRBD1 (6 bases). CDR1 is SGHDT and CDR2 is YYEEEE in the germline V gene. V was cut by 4 bases and J by 5 bases, with 9 bases left in between. The CDR3 runs 12 residues. CDR3: CASSGGAYGYTF. CDR3 sequence (DNA): TGTGCCAGCAGCGGGGGGGCTTATGGCTACACCTTC.

This chain connects TRBV10-3 to TRBJ2-7; 8 bases line up with TRBD2. The CDR3 runs 15 residues. J was trimmed by 2 bases and V by 0 bases; bases with no gene match: 3. Germline V lookup: CDR1 ENHRY, CDR2 SYGVKD. CDR3 sequence reads: CAISESAGGPYEQYF. For the CDR3, the DNA is TGTGCCATCAGTGAGTCCGCGGGGGGCCCCTACGAGCAGTACTTC.

Remarks on this clone: Other DNA variants within this sample encode the same CDR3. The V gene is TRBV5-1, the J gene TRBJ1-2, with D unclear. With 0 bases removed from V and 8 bases from J, the gap between germline ends came to 5 bases. The CDR3 is made up of 11 amino acids. Germline V CDR1 and CDR2: SGHRS, YFSETQ. The CDR3, as DNA: TGCGCCAGCAGCTTGGGGGCCGGCTACACCTTC. Its translation: CASSLGAGYTF.

J is TRBJ2-3 and V is TRBV9, with 16 bases matching TRBD2. From germline, CDR1 is SGDLS and CDR2 YYNGEE. The CDR3 has 16 residues. V lost 3 bases, J lost 4 bases, and 2 bases stayed unmatched. This CDR3 reads CASSAGTSGGADTQYF. CDR3 coding DNA: TGTGCCAGCAGCGCCGGGACTAGCGGGGGGGCAGATACGCAGTATTTT.

This chain connects TRBV2 to TRBJ1-3; 7 bases line up with TRBD1. Germline CDR1 reads SNHLY; CDR2 reads FYNNEI. The J segment lost 2 bases and the V segment lost 11 bases, leaving 15 bases of the junction unmatched. The CDR3 runs 16 residues. CDR3 coding DNA: TGTGCCGGCCACCGGACAGGTTCCCCTACTGGAAACACCATATATTTT. As protein: CAGHRTGSPTGNTIYF. Combining the CDR3 with reference TRBV2 and TRBJ1-3 gives the whole variable domain EPEVTQTPSHQVTQMGQEVILRCVPISNHLYFYWYRQILGQKVEFLVSFYNNEISEKSEIFDDQFSVERPDGSNFTLKIRSTKLEDSAMYFCAGHRTGSPTGNTIYFGEGSWLTVV.

The genes are TRBV4-1 and TRBJ1-1, with D possibly matching TRBD1 (5 bases). The CDR3 length is 12 residues. Germline loops: CDR1 MGHRA, CDR2 YSYEKL. Trimming removed 1 base at V and 8 bases at J, with 8 bases between. The CDR3 nucleotides are TGCGCCAGCAGCCAAGGGTCAGGGGAAGCTTTCTTT. Amino acid sequence: CASSQGSGEAFF.

The rearrangement links TRBV3-1 (or the pseudogene TRBV3-2) to TRBJ1-4; D not resolved. Trimming took 4 bases from V and 0 from J, leaving 9 bases between them. CDR3 length: 15 residues. Germline CDR1 and CDR2: LGHDT and YNNKEL (reference sequence). CDR3 sequence reads: CASSLHTATNEKLFF. Written as DNA, the CDR3 is TGTGCCAGCAGCCTTCACACAGCAACTAATGAAAAACTGTTTTTT.

V gene TRBV9 combines with J gene TRBJ2-2; D is possibly TRBD1 (5 bases). The CDR3 runs 15 residues. Germline lookup yields CDR1 SGDLS and CDR2 YYNGEE. V lost 4 bases and J 6 bases, leaving 16 bases between the germline ends. CDR3 DNA: TGTGCCAGCAGCCCTTCCCAGGGCAACTCCGGGGAGCTGTTTTTT. Translated, it gives CASSPSQGNSGELFF.

The V gene is TRBV2, the J gene TRBJ2-2, with 12 nucleotides matching TRBD2. CDR3 size: 15 residues. V lost 2 bases and J lost 6; bases outside the gene matches: 1. Per germline, CDR1 SNHLY and CDR2 FYNNEI. CDR3 amino acids: CASSELAGGPGELFF. Here the CDR3 DNA reads TGTGCCAGCAGTGAACTAGCGGGGGGGCCCGGGGAGCTGTTTTTT.

The genes are TRBV4-1 and TRBJ2-1; the match to TRBD2 covers 11 bases. CDR3 length equals 17 residues. Germline CDR1 MGHRA, CDR2 YSYEKL. Trimming removed 1 base from V and 7 bases from J; junction bases left unmatched: 9. DNA of the CDR3: TGCGCCAGCAGCCAAGGGGTATTAGCGGGGGGGGAAAATGAGCAGTTCTTC. Protein: CASSQGVLAGGENEQFF.

This rearrangement joins TRBV3-1 (or the pseudogene TRBV3-2) to TRBJ2-4; 7 bases map to TRBD1. The CDR3 loop spans 14 amino acids. J gave up 6 bases and V 3 bases, and 5 bases lay outside the gene matches. In germline, CDR1 is LGHDT, CDR2 YNNKEL (reference sequence). The CDR3 sequence: CASSHTTGTNIQYF. The CDR3 nucleotides are TGTGCCAGCAGCCATACGACAGGGACAAACATTCAGTACTTC.

About this clone itself: This specimen includes other DNA sequences encoding the same CDR3. This chain uses TRBV5-4 with TRBJ2-6, with D unclear. CDR1 is SGHNT, CDR2 YYREEE, per germline (reference sequence). V lost 4 bases and J lost 2, with 10 bases in between. The CDR3 spans 15 residues. CDR3 DNA sequence: TGTGCCAGCAGCCCCTCGGGTGCTGGGGCCAACGTCCTGACTTTC. It yields the protein CASSPSGAGANVLTF. Based on the CDR3 plus reference TRBV5-4 and TRBJ2-6, the full variable domain is ETGVTQSPTHLIKTRGQQVTLRCSSQSGHNTVSWYQQALGQGPQFIFQYYREEENGRGNFPPRFSGLQFPNYSSELNVNALELDDSALYLCASSPSGAGANVLTFGAGSRLTVL.

This chain uses TRBV3-1 (or the pseudogene TRBV3-2) with TRBJ1-1; no reliable D call. Per germline, CDR1 LGHDT and CDR2 YNNKEL (reference sequence). V lost 2 bases to trimming and J lost 11 bases, with 9 bases between them. The CDR3 sequence is 11 residues long. CDR3 sequence reads: CASSQMGQAFF. CDR3 coding DNA: TGTGCCAGCAGCCAAATGGGCCAGGCTTTCTTT.

V is TRBV18 and J is TRBJ2-1; TRBD1 aligns across 8 bases. The CDR3 contains 15 residues. Germline V gives CDR1 KGHSH, CDR2 LQKENI. V was clipped by 0 bases and J by 9 bases; unmatched bases: 7. CDR3: CASSPPQGAKGEQFF. The CDR3 DNA sequence: TGTGCCAGCTCACCACCTCAGGGGGCGAAGGGTGAGCAGTTCTTC.

This chain joins TRBV2 and TRBJ1-4, with D tentatively TRBD1 (6 bases). Germline V lookup: CDR1 SNHLY, CDR2 FYNNEI. The CDR3 loop spans 15 amino acids. Trimming stripped 3 bases from V and 5 bases from J, with 13 bases between. The chain's CDR3 is CASSDRTATNEKLFF. As DNA, the CDR3 is TGTGCCAGCAGTGATAGGACAGCCACGAATGAAAAACTGTTTTTT.

The chain is built from TRBV7-9 and TRBJ2-3; tentative D call: TRBD1 (8 bases). The CDR3 is made up of 18 amino acids. Trimming took 4 bases from V and 0 from J, leaving 20 bases between them. Germline V CDR1 and CDR2: SEHNR, FQNEAQ (reference sequence). The CDR3 nucleotides are TGTGCCAGCAGCTCAATTCTGACAGGGGAGGGAAGCACAGATACGCAGTATTTT. As protein: CASSSILTGEGSTDTQYF.

The V gene is TRBV5-1, the J gene TRBJ2-3; TRBD2 aligns across 8 bases. This CDR3 is 14 amino acids long. Germline loops: CDR1 SGHRS, CDR2 YFSETQ. The trim removed 1 base at V and 6 bases at J, leaving 4 bases unmatched. Here the CDR3 reads CASSLTSGLDTQYF. Here the CDR3 DNA reads TGCGCCAGCAGCTTGACTAGCGGTTTGGATACGCAGTATTTT.

The rearrangement links TRBV10-3 to TRBJ2-3; 10 bases match TRBD2. This CDR3 region has 12 residues. In germline, CDR1 is ENHRY, CDR2 SYGVKD. Germline trimming cut 8 bases from V and 5 bases from J; bases unmatched to any gene: 1. The CDR3 here is CAIGLAEDTQYF. As DNA, the CDR3 is TGTGCCATCGGACTAGCGGAAGATACGCAGTATTTT.

This clone occurred a few times. The chain recombines TRBV5-1 with TRBJ1-3; a possible D gene is TRBD1 (5 bases). The CDR3 is 15 amino acids. Per the germline V gene, CDR1 is SGHRS and CDR2 is YFSETQ. V lost 5 bases to trimming and J lost 0 bases, with 12 bases between them. This CDR3 is CASRTTGFSGNTIYF. In DNA form, the CDR3 reads TGCGCCAGCAGAACTACAGGTTTCTCTGGAAACACCATATATTTT.

The chain recombines TRBV5-1 with TRBJ2-1, with 8 positions matching TRBD2. V was pared by 4 bases and J by 0 bases, with 9 bases of the junction left unmatched. The CDR3 is 17 amino acids. Germline V lookup: CDR1 SGHRS, CDR2 YFSETQ. The CDR3 sequence is CASSPTGTRSSYNEQFF. DNA of the CDR3: TGCGCCAGCAGCCCGACCGGGACTAGAAGCTCCTACAATGAGCAGTTCTTC.

V usage is TRBV19 and J usage is TRBJ1-2, with D unclear. The V gene lost 5 bases and the J gene lost 4 bases, with 20 bases spanning the gap. CDR1 and CDR2 from the germline V gene are LNHDA and SQIVND (reference sequence). CDR3 length equals 16 residues. The CDR3: CASSPSLRQNRYGYTF. CDR3 coding DNA: TGTGCCAGTAGTCCCAGCCTCCGACAAAATCGCTATGGCTACACCTTC. The complete variable domain, with remaining parts taken from reference TRBV19 and TRBJ1-2, reads DGGITQSPKYLFRKEGQNVTLSCEQNLNHDAMYWYRQDPGQGLRLIYYSQIVNDFQKGDIAEGYSVSREKKESFPLTVTSAQKNPTAFYLCASSPSLRQNRYGYTFGSGTRLTVV.

This rearrangement joins TRBV9 to TRBJ2-7, with D tentatively TRBD1 (6 bases). Trimming took off 3 bases at V and 2 bases at J, with 12 bases between the two ends. This CDR3 comprises 14 residues. Germline-derived CDR1 and CDR2 are SGDLS and YYNGEE. This CDR3 is CASSAGTSPYEQYF. In DNA, the CDR3 is TGTGCCAGCAGCGCCGGGACAAGTCCCTACGAGCAGTACTTC.

The chain links TRBV5-5 to TRBJ2-1; 8 bases are shared with TRBD2. Germline trimming cut 1 base from V and 7 bases from J; bases unmatched to any gene: 10. CDR1 and CDR2 from the germline V gene are SGHKS and YYEKEE (reference sequence). The CDR3 has 16 residues. The CDR3 DNA follows: TGTGCCAGCAGCTTGCTAACGGGGGGGCCTTTGAATGAGCAGTTCTTC. Translation: CASSLLTGGPLNEQFF.

This chain links TRBV13 with TRBJ2-1, with D perhaps TRBD2 (5 bases). CDR3 length: 14 residues. V gave up 5 bases and J gave up 5 bases, with 13 bases separating them. Germline CDR1 and CDR2: PRHDT and FYEKMQ (reference sequence). CDR3 region: CASSPWPGDNEQFF. In DNA, the CDR3 is TGTGCCAGCAGCCCATGGCCCGGGGACAATGAGCAGTTCTTC.

The table lists this clone with a count of one. The V call is TRBV5-5, the J call TRBJ2-7; D is possibly TRBD1 (6 bases). The CDR3 loop spans 14 amino acids. The V gene's germline CDR1 is SGHKS and CDR2 YYEKEE (reference sequence). Trimming took off 4 bases at V and 5 bases at J, with 16 bases between the two ends. The CDR3 loop is CASSPQHRDNEQYF. The CDR3 DNA sequence: TGTGCCAGCAGCCCACAACACCGGGACAACGAGCAGTACTTC.

This rearrangement joins TRBV11-2 to TRBJ1-1; 9 bases are a match to TRBD1. Germline V lookup: CDR1 SGHAT, CDR2 FQNNGV. The CDR3 totals 15 residues. The junction had 8 bases not matched to a gene; V was cut back by 5 bases and J by 4 bases. CDR3 residues: CASSVIQGAVTEAFF. Here the CDR3 DNA reads TGTGCCAGCAGCGTCATACAGGGGGCGGTCACTGAAGCTTTCTTT.

The genes are TRBV5-5 and TRBJ1-1; the D gene is possibly TRBD1 (6 bases). CDR1 and CDR2 from the germline V gene are SGHKS and YYEKEE (reference sequence). Trimming pared 0 bases from V and 1 base from J, leaving 10 bases between. CDR3 length equals 15 residues. CDR3 protein: CASSLAGQKNTEAFF. The CDR3 DNA reads as TGTGCCAGCAGCTTGGCTGGACAGAAGAACACTGAAGCTTTCTTT.

The chain is built from TRBV12-3 or TRBV12-4 and TRBJ1-2; no clear D. The CDR3 totals 12 residues. V was clipped by 4 bases and J by 7 bases, with 10 bases between them. In DNA form, the CDR3 reads TGTGCCAGCAGTTCTCTTACTAGTGGCTACACCTTC. Its translation: CASSSLTSGYTF.